The source of this TCR beta chain is a study of T cell changes during pregnancy in multiple sclerosis. TCRdb's copy holds only in-frame clones and misses some; the assay was immunoSEQ multiplex PCR. The sample yields approximately 44,000 clones, around 90% seen once. CDR3 length: 15 residues. The germline V gene encodes CDR1 MNHEY and CDR2 SMNVEV (reference sequence). Losses at the gene ends were 5 bases for V and 4 bases for J; bases not matched to a gene: 6. Sample: CD4+ T cells from peripheral blood mononuclear cells, taken before pregnancy. The sequence derives from a female donor with multiple sclerosis, enrolled in a pregnancy study. This chain links TRBV27 with TRBJ1-2; 11 nucleotides match TRBD1. CDR3 coding DNA: TGTGCCAGCAGTCTGGGGACAGGGGGGCTCTATGGCTACACCTTC. Protein: CASSLGTGGLYGYTF.